This TCR beta chain was observed in a study of CD8 T cells in Susac syndrome. The RNA input was roughly 0.45 to 1 ug, and it was reverse transcribed with random hexamers. Amplification of TCR beta CDR3 across 54 Vbeta and 13 Jbeta was performed with immunoSEQ multiplex PCR. TCRdb re-called the immunoSEQ multiplex PCR reads through MiXCR, storing one row per CDR3 protein. The sample contains about 150,000 distinct CDR3 sequences, 92% of which appear only once. Trimming took 5 bases from V and 9 from J; bases not matched to a gene: 8. The CDR3 length is 13 residues. In germline, CDR1 is GTSNPN, CDR2 SVGIG (reference sequence). The T cells that were sequenced for TCR beta were CD8+ and CD4+ cells from blood. Healthy donors were controls matched for age and sex. Isolation of CD8+ and CD4+ T cells was performed negatively, whereas enrichment of TEMRA cells was done by FACS.

The rearrangement uses TRBV30 and TRBJ2-1, with 9 bases matching TRBD1. Sequencing used CD4+ T cells from PBMCs. The source is a human donor in good health. CDR3 amino acids: CAWLGQGVSEQFF. CDR3 nucleotide sequence: TGTGCCTGGCTGGGACAGGGCGTGAGTGAGCAGTTCTTC.